These 32 T cell receptor beta chains share one sample of origin, sequenced in a study of CD8 T cells in ankylosing spondylitis. TCRdb re-analysed the 5' RACE reads in MiXCR, keeping a single row per CDR3 protein. The repertoire holds under 200,000 distinct CDR3 sequences, with approximately 10% as singletons. The source material was blood, either unsorted or a sorted T cell fraction (not recorded which). These receptors were obtained from a male donor with ankylosing spondylitis or in good health (not recorded which).

This clonotype was picked up many times. V usage is TRBV19 and J usage is TRBJ2-1; 9 nucleotides match TRBD2. J lost 6 bases, V lost 0 bases, and 9 bases had no gene match. The CDR3 has 17 residues. Germline CDR1 and CDR2: LNHDA and SQIVND (reference sequence). The DNA for the CDR3 is TGTGCCAGTAGTATAGATGGGACTAGCCTGAGAATCAATGAGCAGTTCTTC. Protein product: CASSIDGTSLRINEQFF.

This chain links TRBV5-1 with TRBJ2-1; D remains ambiguous. The V end was cut by 0 bases, the J end by 3 bases, with 10 bases between. This CDR3 region has 15 residues. CDR1 and CDR2 (germline): SGHRS, YFSETQ. CDR3 DNA: TGCGCCAGCAGCTTGGTAGGGAACAGCTACAATGAGCAGTTCTTC. This codes for CASSLVGNSYNEQFF.

This clonotype was recorded at least ten times. The V gene is TRBV5-1, the J gene TRBJ2-7; D not certain. Trimming pared 0 bases from V and 3 bases from J, leaving 4 bases between. This CDR3 comprises 12 residues. Per the germline V gene, CDR1 is SGHRS and CDR2 is YFSETQ. The CDR3 nucleotides read TGCGCCAGCAGCTTGGACGGCTACGAGCAGTACTTC. It encodes CASSLDGYEQYF.

The chain uses TRBV5-5 and TRBJ2-5; 11 bases line up with TRBD2. Trimming at V came to 4 bases and at J to 1 base, leaving 9 bases not matched to a gene. The CDR3 is 17 amino acids. Germline V lookup: CDR1 SGHKS, CDR2 YYEKEE (reference sequence). In DNA, the CDR3 is TGTGCCAGCAGCGTGGCCGATGGACTAGCGGGCCAAGAGACCCAGTACTTC. Encoded protein: CASSVADGLAGQETQYF.

As for this clonotype: A much larger clonotype is one base distant, so this may be a read error. The genes are TRBV6-5 and TRBJ2-3; 9 bases line up with TRBD2. This CDR3 is built from 15 residues. The V gene end was trimmed by 4 bases and the J gene end by 2 bases; junction bases not matched to a gene: 4. Germline V gene sequence: CDR1 MNHEY, CDR2 SVGAGI. CDR3 DNA sequence: TGTGCCAGCAGTTGCGCGGGGGGGTACACAGATACGCAGTATTTT. Its protein is CASSCAGGYTDTQYF.

This clonotype occurred many times. V usage is TRBV20-1 and J usage is TRBJ2-7; TRBD2 agrees at 14 bases. Germline lookup yields CDR1 DFQATT and CDR2 SNEGSKA (reference sequence). Trimming cost V 5 bases and J 4 bases; bases outside gene matches: 7. The CDR3 is made up of 15 amino acids. Here the CDR3 reads CSAPGTSGSIYEQYF. CDR3 coding DNA: TGCAGTGCTCCCGGGACTAGCGGGAGTATATACGAGCAGTACTTC.

At least ten counts were recorded for this clonotype. This chain links TRBV6-2 or TRBV6-3 with TRBJ1-2; 7 bases match TRBD1. The CDR3 totals 16 residues. Germline V gene sequence: CDR1 MNHEY, CDR2 SVGEGT. V gave up 2 bases and J gave up 6 bases; unmatched junction bases: 12. CDR3 nucleotide sequence: TGTGCCAGCAGTTACCGCCCGGACAGGCCGACTGATGGCTACACCTTC. Protein product: CASSYRPDRPTDGYTF.

This clonotype was recorded many times. V gene TRBV3-1 combines with J gene TRBJ2-7; TRBD2 matches at 13 bases. Per the germline V gene, CDR1 is LGHDT and CDR2 is YNNKEL (reference sequence). V shed 1 base and J 9 bases; nucleotides not matched to a gene: 12. The CDR3 spans 17 residues. CDR3 sequence: CASSQVHGLAGATRQYF. CDR3 sequence (DNA): TGTGCCAGCAGCCAAGTCCACGGACTAGCGGGAGCTACGAGGCAGTACTTC.

This clonotype was seen many times. The V and J genes are TRBV10-3 and TRBJ2-3; tentative D call: TRBD1 (6 bases). Trimming removed 4 bases from V and 7 bases from J, with 12 bases in between. The CDR3 is 13 amino acids. Germline values: CDR1 ENHRY, CDR2 SYGVKD. This chain's CDR3 is CAISGGGQYTQYF. CDR3 DNA sequence: TGTGCCATCAGTGGTGGGGGCCAGTATACGCAGTATTTT.

This clonotype was counted ten times or more. The chain carries TRBV29-1 and TRBJ2-5; D call uncertain. The CDR3 has 14 residues. Germline lookup yields CDR1 SQVTM and CDR2 ANQGSEA. Trimming shortened V by 3 bases and J by 5 bases, and 16 bases separated the two germline ends. DNA of the CDR3: TGCAGCGTTGACAATACTCTGGGGTTTGAGACCCAGTACTTC. Translation gives CSVDNTLGFETQYF.

This clonotype was observed many times. The V and J genes are TRBV28 and TRBJ2-2; D might be TRBD1 (5 bases). Trimming pared 10 bases from V and 0 bases from J, leaving 18 bases between. Germline V gene data show CDR1 as MDHEN and CDR2 as SYDVKM. The CDR3 is 16 amino acids. The CDR3 reads CATAGRTFANTGELFF. In nucleotides, the CDR3 is TGTGCCACAGCAGGGCGGACATTCGCGAACACCGGGGAGCTGTTTTTT.

The table lists this clonotype with many counts. In DNA form, the CDR3 reads TGCGCCAGCAGCTTGGACGTGGGGGGGGATACGCAGTATTTT. As protein: CASSLDVGGDTQYF. The chain recombines TRBV5-1 with TRBJ2-3, with 7 bases matching TRBD2. There are 14 residues in the CDR3. Germline V gene data show CDR1 as SGHRS and CDR2 as YFSETQ. J lost 6 bases, V lost 0 bases, and 4 bases had no gene match.

This clonotype occurred many times. The gene calls are TRBV6-2 or TRBV6-3 and TRBJ2-6; D is undetermined. The germline gives CDR1 MNHEY, CDR2 SVGEGT. Trimming removed 5 bases at V and 2 bases at J, with 4 bases between. The CDR3 covers 13 residues. The CDR3 loop is CASSLPGANVLTF. The CDR3 DNA sequence: TGTGCCAGCAGTCTCCCTGGGGCCAACGTCCTGACTTTC.

This sequence joins TRBV7-2 and TRBJ2-1; 9 positions agree with TRBD2. V shed 1 base and J 6 bases; nucleotides not matched to a gene: 1. Germline CDR1 and CDR2: SGHTA and FQGNSA. The CDR3 runs to 14 residues. The DNA of the CDR3 is TGTGCCAGCAGCTTAGGACTAGCGGCCAATGAGCAGTTCTTC. Encoded protein: CASSLGLAANEQFF.

This clonotype showed up just a few times. The chain has TRBV9 and TRBJ2-7; 10 bases align to TRBD2. Germline V gives CDR1 SGDLS, CDR2 YYNGEE. CDR3 length equals 15 residues. V gave up 3 bases and J gave up 5 bases; unmatched junction bases: 8. CDR3 amino acids: CASSAGSGRSDEQYF. The CDR3 DNA reads as TGTGCCAGCAGCGCCGGTAGCGGGAGGTCTGACGAGCAGTACTTC. Complete variable domain (other parts from reference TRBV9 and TRBJ2-7): DSGVTQTPKHLITATGQRVTLRCSPRSGDLSVYWYQQSLDQGLQFLIQYYNGEERAKGNILERFSAQQFPDLHSELNLSSLELGDSALYFCASSAGSGRSDEQYFGPGTRLTVT.

This clonotype showed up many times. The J gene is TRBJ1-1, the V gene TRBV20-1, with D perhaps matching TRBD1 (5 bases). Per the germline V gene, CDR1 is DFQATT and CDR2 is SNEGSKA (reference sequence). The CDR3 loop spans 16 amino acids. The V end was cut by 6 bases, the J end by 1 base, with 21 bases between. The CDR3 nucleotides read TGCAGTGCGGACCCCAGGAGGGGTCGGACGAACACTGAAGCTTTCTTT. This codes for CSADPRRGRTNTEAFF.

This clonotype occurred many times. The V call is TRBV2, the J call TRBJ2-7; a possible D gene is TRBD1 (6 bases). CDR3 length: 14 residues. Germline CDR1 reads SNHLY; CDR2 reads FYNNEI. Trimming removed 5 bases from V and 5 bases from J, with 16 bases in between. This CDR3 is CASSSGAALDEQYF. The CDR3 DNA sequence: TGTGCCAGCAGTTCAGGGGCTGCGCTTGACGAGCAGTACTTC. The whole variable domain, remainder taken from reference TRBV2 and TRBJ2-7, is EPEVTQTPSHQVTQMGQEVILRCVPISNHLYFYWYRQILGQKVEFLVSFYNNEISEKSEIFDDQFSVERPDGSNFTLKIRSTKLEDSAMYFCASSSGAALDEQYFGPGTRLTVT.

This clonotype was seen many times. V usage is TRBV7-2 and J usage is TRBJ2-7, with D maybe TRBD1 (6 bases). Germline CDR1 is SGHTA and CDR2 is FQGNSA. The CDR3 runs 14 residues. V was trimmed by 5 bases and J by 6 bases, leaving 17 bases between them. This chain's CDR3 is CASSAGGGGGEQYF. The CDR3 nucleotides are TGTGCCAGCAGCGCCGGTGGGGGCGGAGGCGAGCAGTACTTC.

This clonotype was observed at least ten times. The V and J genes are TRBV29-1 and TRBJ2-2; 7 bases map to TRBD2. J gave up 0 bases and V 4 bases, and 2 bases lay outside the gene matches. The CDR3 extends over 14 amino acids. Germline assignment: CDR1 SQVTM and CDR2 ANQGSEA. CDR3 sequence reads: CSVGGGPNTGELFF. The CDR3, as DNA: TGCAGCGTTGGGGGAGGGCCGAACACCGGGGAGCTGTTTTTT.

This clonotype was observed many times. V gene TRBV9 combines with J gene TRBJ2-1; 7 nucleotides match TRBD2. The V and J ends lost 5 bases and 2 bases, in that order; junction bases with no gene match: 4. Germline CDR1 is SGDLS and CDR2 is YYNGEE. The CDR3 is 14 amino acids. Here the CDR3 DNA reads TGTGCCAGCAGGGGGGGGGGTACCTACAATGAGCAGTTCTTC. It yields the protein CASRGGGTYNEQFF.

The sample holds a few counts of this clonotype. The chain uses TRBV6-5 and TRBJ2-7; D is uncertain. The CDR3 extends over 13 amino acids. Per germline, CDR1 MNHEY and CDR2 SVGAGI. The V gene lost 2 bases and the J gene lost 5 bases, with 10 bases spanning the gap. Here the CDR3 DNA reads TGTGCCAGCAGTTACCCCCTCTCGGACGAGCAGTACTTC. Translation: CASSYPLSDEQYF.

In its sample, this clonotype was seen many times. The V call is TRBV5-1, the J call TRBJ1-1, with D perhaps TRBD1 (5 bases). This CDR3 comprises 13 residues. Per germline, CDR1 SGHRS and CDR2 YFSETQ. The V end was cut by 0 bases, the J end by 7 bases, with 10 bases between. CDR3 in amino acids: CASSLDGDFEAFF. CDR3 nucleotides: TGCGCCAGCAGCTTGGACGGGGACTTTGAAGCTTTCTTT. The full variable domain, rest sourced from reference TRBV5-1 and TRBJ1-1, is KAGVTQTPRYLIKTRGQQVTLSCSPISGHRSVSWYQQTPGQGLQFLFEYFSETQRNKGNFPGRFSGRQFSNSRSEMNVSTLELGDSALYLCASSLDGDFEAFFGQGTRLTVV.

The rearrangement links TRBV7-6 to TRBJ2-3; 8 bases fit TRBD2. CDR1 and CDR2 (germline): SGHVS, FNYEAQ. The J segment lost 6 bases and the V segment lost 0 bases, leaving 8 bases of the junction unmatched. This CDR3 comprises 16 residues. CDR3 loop: CASSLAHGGASDTQYF. Here the CDR3 DNA reads TGTGCCAGCAGCTTAGCGCACGGGGGGGCATCGGATACGCAGTATTTT.

There are many counts of this clonotype. The gene calls are TRBV20-1 and TRBJ2-1, with 12 bases identical to TRBD2. The germline V gene encodes CDR1 DFQATT and CDR2 SNEGSKA (reference sequence). The CDR3 sequence is 15 residues long. V dropped 6 bases and J dropped 9; count of bases not matched to a gene: 12. CDR3 sequence (DNA): TGCAGTGCCCCCGGGCCTAGCGGGGGGGCTCTTGAGCAGTTCTTC. As protein: CSAPGPSGGALEQFF.

This clonotype was observed a handful of times. This chain uses TRBV11-3 with TRBJ2-1; TRBD2 matches at 9 bases. The ends lost 4 bases at V and 8 bases at J; junction bases unmatched: 15. Germline assignment: CDR1 SGHNT and CDR2 YENEEA. CDR3 length: 17 residues. Here the CDR3 DNA reads TGTGCCAGCAGCTCCCGGCGGGGGGGCGTCCATTTTGATGAGCAGTTCTTC. Translation gives CASSSRRGGVHFDEQFF.

This clonotype turned up a few times. This chain uses TRBV5-1 with TRBJ1-6; D may be TRBD1 (5 bases). Germline V gene data show CDR1 as SGHRS and CDR2 as YFSETQ. V was trimmed by 2 bases and J by 0 bases, leaving 12 bases between them. The CDR3 sequence is 17 residues long. The CDR3 DNA reads as TGCGCCAGCAGCTTCTCCGGGGCTAGCTCCTATAATTCACCCCTCCACTTT. Protein product: CASSFSGASSYNSPLHF.

At least ten counts were recorded for this clonotype. The gene calls are TRBV24-1 and TRBJ1-2, with D perhaps TRBD1 (5 bases). Germline CDR1 KGHDR, CDR2 SFDVKD. The length of the CDR3 is 16 residues. With 5 bases removed from V and 4 bases from J, the gap between germline ends came to 19 bases. CDR3 nucleotides: TGTGCCACCAGTGGAGGAGAGGGGATGGGCGTCTATGGCTACACCTTC. Its protein product is CATSGGEGMGVYGYTF.

This clonotype was seen at least ten times. The rearrangement links TRBV6-5 to TRBJ1-1; no clear D gene. V lost 8 bases, J lost 1 base, and 11 bases lay in between. The CDR3 length is 13 residues. Germline V gives CDR1 MNHEY, CDR2 SVGAGI. The CDR3 loop is CASYLQRNTEAFF. In DNA, the CDR3 is TGTGCCAGCTACTTACAGCGGAACACTGAAGCTTTCTTT.

A note on this clonotype: The junction does not match germline at one end; this may be a read error. The rearrangement uses TRBV7-8 and TRBJ2-3; no clear D gene. The CDR3 is 13 residues long. Germline CDR1 and CDR2: SGHVS and FQNEAQ. The CDR3 bases are TGTGTCAGCAGCTCCAGACCACCAGATACGCAGTATTTT. Translation: CVSSSRPPDTQYF.

The CDR3 spells CATSREGQGVTGYTF. The CDR3 DNA reads as TGTGCCACCAGCAGAGAGGGACAGGGGGTAACTGGCTACACCTTC. The V gene is TRBV15, the J gene TRBJ1-2; 11 bases are a match to TRBD1. The germline CDR1 and CDR2 sequences are LNHNV and YYDKDF (reference sequence). This CDR3 is built from 15 residues. V shed 0 bases and J 7 bases; nucleotides not matched to a gene: 4.

This clonotype showed up many times. This chain joins TRBV3-1 and TRBJ2-7, with D perhaps matching TRBD1 (5 bases). Germline assignment: CDR1 LGHDT and CDR2 YNNKEL (reference sequence). This CDR3 has 17 residues. V was pared by 0 bases and J by 5 bases, with 20 bases between. The chain's CDR3 is CASSQDLRRTNPNEQYF. Here the CDR3 DNA reads TGTGCCAGCAGCCAAGATCTTAGACGGACAAACCCTAACGAGCAGTACTTC.

This clonotype occurred many times. This sequence joins TRBV5-1 and TRBJ2-5; a possible D gene is TRBD1 (6 bases). Deletions cut 4 bases from V and 4 bases from J, with 11 bases between. Looked up from germline, CDR1 is SGHRS and CDR2 is YFSETQ. The length of the CDR3 is 13 residues. The CDR3 region is CASSPGAGETQYF. DNA for the CDR3: TGCGCCAGCAGCCCAGGGGCGGGAGAGACCCAGTACTTC.